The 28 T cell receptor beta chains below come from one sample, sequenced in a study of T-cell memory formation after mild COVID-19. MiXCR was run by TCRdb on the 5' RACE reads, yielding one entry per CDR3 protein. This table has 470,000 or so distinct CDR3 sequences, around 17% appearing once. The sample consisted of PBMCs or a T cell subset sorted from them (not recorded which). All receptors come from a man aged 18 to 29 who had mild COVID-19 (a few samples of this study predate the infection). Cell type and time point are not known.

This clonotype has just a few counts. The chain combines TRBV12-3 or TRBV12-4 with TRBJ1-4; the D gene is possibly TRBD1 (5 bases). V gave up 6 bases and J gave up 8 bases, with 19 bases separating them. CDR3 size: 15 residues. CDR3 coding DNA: TGTGCCAGCAGCCAGGTTGGGGCCTACGCCGAAAAACTGTTTTTT. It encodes CASSQVGAYAEKLFF.

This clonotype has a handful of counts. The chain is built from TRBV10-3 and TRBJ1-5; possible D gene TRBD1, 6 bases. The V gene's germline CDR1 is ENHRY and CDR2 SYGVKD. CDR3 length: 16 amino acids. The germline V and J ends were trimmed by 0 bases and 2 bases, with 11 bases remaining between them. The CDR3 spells CAISESAGGGNQPQHF. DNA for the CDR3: TGTGCCATCAGTGAGTCGGCGGGGGGCGGCAATCAGCCCCAGCATTTT.

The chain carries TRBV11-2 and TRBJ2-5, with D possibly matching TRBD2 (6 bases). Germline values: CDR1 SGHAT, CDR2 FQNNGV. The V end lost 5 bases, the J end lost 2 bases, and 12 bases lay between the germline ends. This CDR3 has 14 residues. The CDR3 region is CASSDPGTQETQYF. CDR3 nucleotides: TGTGCCAGCAGCGACCCCGGGACTCAAGAGACCCAGTACTTC.

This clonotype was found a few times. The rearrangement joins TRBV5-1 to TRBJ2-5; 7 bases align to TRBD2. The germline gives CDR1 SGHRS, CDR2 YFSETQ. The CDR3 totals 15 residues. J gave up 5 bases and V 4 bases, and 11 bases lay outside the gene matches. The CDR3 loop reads CASSASGGVRETQYF. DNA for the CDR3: TGCGCCAGCAGCGCCTCGGGGGGAGTCAGGGAGACCCAGTACTTC.

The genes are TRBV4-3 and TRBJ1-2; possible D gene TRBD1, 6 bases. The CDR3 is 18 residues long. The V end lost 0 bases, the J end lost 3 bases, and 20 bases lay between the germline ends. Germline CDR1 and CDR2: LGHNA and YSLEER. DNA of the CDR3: TGCGCCAGCAGCCAAGACCTTACAGGGTTCGGATCTCACTATGGCTACACCTTC. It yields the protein CASSQDLTGFGSHYGYTF.

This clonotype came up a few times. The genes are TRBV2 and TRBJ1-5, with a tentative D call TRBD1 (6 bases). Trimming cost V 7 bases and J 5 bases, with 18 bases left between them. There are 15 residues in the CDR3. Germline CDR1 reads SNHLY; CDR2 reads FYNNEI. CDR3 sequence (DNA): TGTGCCAGCAAGGAAGTGGCGGGGGCCCATCAGCCCCAGCATTTT. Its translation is CASKEVAGAHQPQHF. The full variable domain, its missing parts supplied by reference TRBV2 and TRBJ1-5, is EPEVTQTPSHQVTQMGQEVILRCVPISNHLYFYWYRQILGQKVEFLVSFYNNEISEKSEIFDDQFSVERPDGSNFTLKIRSTKLEDSAMYFCASKEVAGAHQPQHFGDGTRLSIL.

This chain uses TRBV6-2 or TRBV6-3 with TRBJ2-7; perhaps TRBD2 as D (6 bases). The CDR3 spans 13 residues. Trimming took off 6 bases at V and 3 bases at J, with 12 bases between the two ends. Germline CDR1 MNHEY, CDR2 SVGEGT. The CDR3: CASRSPGLYEQYV. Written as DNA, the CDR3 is TGTGCCAGCAGGTCTCCGGGACTCTACGAGCAGTACGTC.

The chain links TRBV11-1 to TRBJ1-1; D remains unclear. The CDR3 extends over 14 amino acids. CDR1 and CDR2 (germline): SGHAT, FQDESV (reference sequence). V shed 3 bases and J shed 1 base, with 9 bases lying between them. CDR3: CASSFFPGNTEAFF. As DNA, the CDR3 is TGTGCCAGCAGCTTCTTTCCAGGGAACACTGAAGCTTTCTTT.

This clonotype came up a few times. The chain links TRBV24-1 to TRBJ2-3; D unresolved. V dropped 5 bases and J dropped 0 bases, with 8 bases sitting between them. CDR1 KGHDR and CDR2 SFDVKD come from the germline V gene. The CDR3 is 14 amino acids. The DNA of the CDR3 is TGTGCCACCAGTGCGGCGGACAGCACAGATACGCAGTATTTT. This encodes CATSAADSTDTQYF.

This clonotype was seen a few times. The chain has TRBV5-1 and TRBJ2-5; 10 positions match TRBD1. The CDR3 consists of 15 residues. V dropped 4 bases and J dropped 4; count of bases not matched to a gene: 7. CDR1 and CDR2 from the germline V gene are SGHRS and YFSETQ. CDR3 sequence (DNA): TGCGCCAGCAGCGTGGGACAGGGGTTGTCAGAGACCCAGTACTTC. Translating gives CASSVGQGLSETQYF.

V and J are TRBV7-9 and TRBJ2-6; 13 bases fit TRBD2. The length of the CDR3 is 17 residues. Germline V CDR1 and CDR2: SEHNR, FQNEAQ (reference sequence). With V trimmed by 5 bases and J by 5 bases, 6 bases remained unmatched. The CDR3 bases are TGTGCCAGCAGCCCCGGGACTAGCGGGACTTGGGCCAACGTCCTGACTTTC. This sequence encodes CASSPGTSGTWANVLTF.

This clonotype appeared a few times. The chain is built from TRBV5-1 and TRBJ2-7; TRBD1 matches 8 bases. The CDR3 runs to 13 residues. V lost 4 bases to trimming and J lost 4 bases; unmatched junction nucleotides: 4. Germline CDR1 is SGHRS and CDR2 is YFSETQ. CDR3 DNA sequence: TGCGCCAGCAGCGAGACAGGGGCATACGAGCAGTACGTC. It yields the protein CASSETGAYEQYV.

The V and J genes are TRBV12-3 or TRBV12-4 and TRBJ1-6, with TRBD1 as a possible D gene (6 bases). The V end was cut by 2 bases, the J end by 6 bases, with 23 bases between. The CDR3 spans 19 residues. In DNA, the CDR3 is TGTGCCAGCAGTTTAATTGGCAGGGGTATCGCTTTTGGTAATTCACCCCTCCACTTT. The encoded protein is CASSLIGRGIAFGNSPLHF.

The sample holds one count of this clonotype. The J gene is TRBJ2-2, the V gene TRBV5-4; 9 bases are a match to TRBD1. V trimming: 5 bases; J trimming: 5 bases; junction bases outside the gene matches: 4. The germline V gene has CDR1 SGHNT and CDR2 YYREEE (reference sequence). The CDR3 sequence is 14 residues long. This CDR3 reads CASRQGAATGELFF. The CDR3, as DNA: TGTGCCAGCAGACAGGGGGCGGCGACCGGGGAGCTGTTTTTT.

CDR3 residues: CASSLGQNPNYGYTF. The CDR3 DNA follows: TGTGCCAGCAGCTTAGGGCAGAACCCTAACTATGGCTACACCTTC. The chain employs TRBV11-2 and TRBJ1-2; unclear D gene. Germline-derived CDR1 and CDR2 are SGHAT and FQNNGV. Trimming took off 1 base at V and 0 bases at J, with 9 bases between the two ends. CDR3 length equals 15 residues. The full variable domain, with the rest looked up from reference TRBV11-2 and TRBJ1-2, is EAGVAQSPRYKIIEKRQSVAFWCNPISGHATLYWYQQILGQGPKLLIQFQNNGVVDDSQLPKDRFSAERLKGVDSTLKIQPAKLEDSAVYLCASSLGQNPNYGYTFGSGTRLTVV.

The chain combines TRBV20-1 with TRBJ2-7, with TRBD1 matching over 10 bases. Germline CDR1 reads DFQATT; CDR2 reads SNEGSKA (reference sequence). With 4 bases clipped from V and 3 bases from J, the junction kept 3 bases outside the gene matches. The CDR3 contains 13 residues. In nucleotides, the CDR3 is TGCAGTGCTAAGGGACAGGGGCACTACGAGCAGTACTTC. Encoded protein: CSAKGQGHYEQYF.

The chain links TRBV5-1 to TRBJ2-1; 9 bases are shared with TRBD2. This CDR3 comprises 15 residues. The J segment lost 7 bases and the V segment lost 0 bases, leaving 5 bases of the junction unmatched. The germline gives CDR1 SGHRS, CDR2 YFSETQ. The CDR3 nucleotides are TGCGCCAGCAGCTTGGGCGGGGGGGCCAGGAATGAGCAGTTCTTC. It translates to CASSLGGGARNEQFF.

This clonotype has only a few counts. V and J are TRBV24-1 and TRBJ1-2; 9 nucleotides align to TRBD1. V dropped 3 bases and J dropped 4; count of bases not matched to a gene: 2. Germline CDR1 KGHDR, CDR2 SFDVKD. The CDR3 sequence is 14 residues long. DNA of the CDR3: TGTGCCACCAGTGATCCGGGACAGGGCTATGGCTACACCTTC. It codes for CATSDPGQGYGYTF.

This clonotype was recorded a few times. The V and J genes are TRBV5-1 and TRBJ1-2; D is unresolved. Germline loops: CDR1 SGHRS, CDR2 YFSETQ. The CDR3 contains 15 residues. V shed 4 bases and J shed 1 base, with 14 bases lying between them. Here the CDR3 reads CASSAPGTGNYGYTF. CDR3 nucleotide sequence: TGCGCCAGCAGCGCTCCAGGAACCGGTAACTATGGCTACACCTTC. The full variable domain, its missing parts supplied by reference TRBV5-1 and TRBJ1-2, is KAGVTQTPRYLIKTRGQQVTLSCSPISGHRSVSWYQQTPGQGLQFLFEYFSETQRNKGNFPGRFSGRQFSNSRSEMNVSTLELGDSALYLCASSAPGTGNYGYTFGSGTRLTVV.

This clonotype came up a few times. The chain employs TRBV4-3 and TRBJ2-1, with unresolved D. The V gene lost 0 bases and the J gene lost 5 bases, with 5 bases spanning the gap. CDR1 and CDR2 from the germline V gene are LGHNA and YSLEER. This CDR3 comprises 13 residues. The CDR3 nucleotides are TGCGCCAGCAGCCAAGATGCAGACAATGAGCAGTTCTTC. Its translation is CASSQDADNEQFF.

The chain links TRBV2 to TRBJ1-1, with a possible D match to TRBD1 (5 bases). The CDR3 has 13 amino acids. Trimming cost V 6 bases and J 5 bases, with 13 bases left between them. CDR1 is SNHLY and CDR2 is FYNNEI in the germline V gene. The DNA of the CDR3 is TGTGCCAGCAGGGCGACATGGGGGACTGAAGCTTTCTTT. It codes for CASRATWGTEAFF. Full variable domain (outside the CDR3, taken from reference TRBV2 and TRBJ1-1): EPEVTQTPSHQVTQMGQEVILRCVPISNHLYFYWYRQILGQKVEFLVSFYNNEISEKSEIFDDQFSVERPDGSNFTLKIRSTKLEDSAMYFCASRATWGTEAFFGQGTRLTVV.

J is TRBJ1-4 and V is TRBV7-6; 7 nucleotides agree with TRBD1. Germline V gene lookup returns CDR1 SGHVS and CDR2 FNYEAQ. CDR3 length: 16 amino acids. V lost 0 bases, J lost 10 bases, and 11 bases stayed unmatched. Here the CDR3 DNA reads TGTGCCAGCAGCTTAGCCAACGTTGGACAGGTGGGAAAACTGTTTTTT. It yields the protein CASSLANVGQVGKLFF.

The chain's CDR3 is CASRGTSGAYEQYF. The CDR3 bases are TGTGCCAGCAGGGGGACTAGCGGGGCCTACGAGCAGTACTTC. V and J are TRBV6-5 and TRBJ2-7, with TRBD2 matching over 13 bases. CDR3 length: 14 residues. CDR1 and CDR2 from the germline V gene are MNHEY and SVGAGI. V shed 6 bases and J 2 bases; nucleotides not matched to a gene: 1.

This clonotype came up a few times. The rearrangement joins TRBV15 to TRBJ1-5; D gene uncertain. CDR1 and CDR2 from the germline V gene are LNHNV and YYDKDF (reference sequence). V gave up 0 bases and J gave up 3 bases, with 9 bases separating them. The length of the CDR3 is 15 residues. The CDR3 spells CATSREGQPNQPQHF. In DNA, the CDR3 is TGTGCCACCAGCAGAGAAGGGCAGCCCAATCAGCCCCAGCATTTT.

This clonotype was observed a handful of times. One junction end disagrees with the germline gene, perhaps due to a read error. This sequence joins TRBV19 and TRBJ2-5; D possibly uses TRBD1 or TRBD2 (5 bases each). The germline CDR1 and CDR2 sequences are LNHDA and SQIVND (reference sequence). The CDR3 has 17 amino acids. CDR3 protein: CASSSGNTGGPREAQYF. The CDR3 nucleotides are TGTGCCAGTAGTAGCGGTAATACAGGAGGCCCAAGAGAGGCCCAGTACTTC. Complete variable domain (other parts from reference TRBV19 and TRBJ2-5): DGGITQSPKYLFRKEGQNVTLSCEQNLNHDAMYWYRQDPGQGLRLIYYSQIVNDFQKGDIAEGYSVSREKKESFPLTVTSAQKNPTAFYLCASSSGNTGGPREAQYFGPGTRLLVL.

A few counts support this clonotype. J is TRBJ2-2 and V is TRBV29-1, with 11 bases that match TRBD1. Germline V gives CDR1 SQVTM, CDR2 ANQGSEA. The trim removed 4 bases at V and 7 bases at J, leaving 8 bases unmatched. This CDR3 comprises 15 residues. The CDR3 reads CSVVGDRGFSGELFF. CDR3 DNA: TGCAGCGTTGTTGGGGACAGGGGGTTCAGCGGGGAGCTGTTTTTT.

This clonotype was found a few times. CDR3 amino acids: CASSQGSGRPGIQETQYF. In DNA, the CDR3 is TGCGCCAGCAGCCAAGGATCGGGACGCCCAGGGATCCAAGAGACCCAGTACTTC. The V call is TRBV4-3, the J call TRBJ2-5; either TRBD1 or TRBD2 may supply D (5 bases each). Deletions cut 1 base from V and 1 base from J, with 19 bases between. In germline, CDR1 is LGHNA, CDR2 YSLEER. This CDR3 region has 18 residues.

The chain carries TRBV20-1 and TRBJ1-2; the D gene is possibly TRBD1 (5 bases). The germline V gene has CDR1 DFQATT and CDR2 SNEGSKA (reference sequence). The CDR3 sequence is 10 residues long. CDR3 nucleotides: TGCACTCTCCGGGGGAACGGCTACACCTTC. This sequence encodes CTLRGNGYTF.